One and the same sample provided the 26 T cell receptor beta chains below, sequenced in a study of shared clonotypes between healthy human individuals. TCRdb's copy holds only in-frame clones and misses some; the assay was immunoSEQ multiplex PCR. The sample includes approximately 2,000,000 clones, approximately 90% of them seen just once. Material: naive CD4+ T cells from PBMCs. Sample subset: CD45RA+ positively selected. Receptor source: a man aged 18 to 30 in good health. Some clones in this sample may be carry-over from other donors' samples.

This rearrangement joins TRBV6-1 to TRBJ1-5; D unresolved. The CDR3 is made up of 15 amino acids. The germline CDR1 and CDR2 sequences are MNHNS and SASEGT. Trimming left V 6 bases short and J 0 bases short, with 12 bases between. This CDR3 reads CASRDFILSNQPQHF. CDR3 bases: TGTGCCAGCAGGGACTTTATACTTAGCAATCAGCCCCAGCATTTT.

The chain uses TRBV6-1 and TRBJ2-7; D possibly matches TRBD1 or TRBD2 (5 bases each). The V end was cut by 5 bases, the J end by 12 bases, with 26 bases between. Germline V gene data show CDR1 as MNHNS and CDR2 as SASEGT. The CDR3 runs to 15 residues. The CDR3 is CASSLYRTGTVVSYF. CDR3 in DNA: TGTGCCAGCAGTCTCTATAGGACCGGGACGGTGGTCTCGTACTTC.

In DNA form, the CDR3 reads TGTGCCAGCAGCTTAGCGGGAGGGACGGCGAACACCGGGGAGCTGTTTTTT. The encoded protein is CASSLAGGTANTGELFF. V usage is TRBV7-8 and J usage is TRBJ2-2, with TRBD2 identical over 7 bases. The V gene's germline CDR1 is SGHVS and CDR2 FQNEAQ. The CDR3 covers 17 residues. Unmatched junction bases numbered 4, after V lost 0 bases and J lost 0 bases.

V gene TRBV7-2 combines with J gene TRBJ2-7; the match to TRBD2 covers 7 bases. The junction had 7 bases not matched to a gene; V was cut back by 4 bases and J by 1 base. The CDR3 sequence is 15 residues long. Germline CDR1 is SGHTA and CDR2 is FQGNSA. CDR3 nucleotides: TGTGCCAGCAGCTCGGGGAGGGGTGAATCCTACGAGCAGTACTTC. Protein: CASSSGRGESYEQYF.

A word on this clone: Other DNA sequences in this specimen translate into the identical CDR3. CDR3 amino acids: CASSLRRESYNEQFF. DNA of the CDR3: TGTGCCAGCAGCTTACGGCGGGAGTCCTACAATGAGCAGTTCTTC. The J gene is TRBJ2-1, the V gene TRBV7-3, with TRBD2 identical over 7 bases. J lost 1 base, V lost 2 bases, and 2 bases had no gene match. The CDR3 runs 15 residues. Germline-derived CDR1 and CDR2 are SGHTA and FQGTGA. Using reference TRBV7-3 and TRBJ2-1 for the parts outside the CDR3, the full variable domain is GAGVSQTPSNKVTEKGKYVELRCDPISGHTALYWYRQSLGQGPEFLIYFQGTGAADDSGLPNDRFFAVRPEGSVSTLKIQRTERGDSAVYLCASSLRRESYNEQFFGPGTRLTVL.

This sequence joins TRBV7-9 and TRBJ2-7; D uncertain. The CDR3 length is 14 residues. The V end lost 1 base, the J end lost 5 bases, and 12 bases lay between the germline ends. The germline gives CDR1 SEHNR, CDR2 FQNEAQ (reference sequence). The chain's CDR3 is CASSLGLGVDEQYF. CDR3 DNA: TGTGCCAGCAGCTTAGGGTTAGGTGTCGACGAGCAGTACTTC.

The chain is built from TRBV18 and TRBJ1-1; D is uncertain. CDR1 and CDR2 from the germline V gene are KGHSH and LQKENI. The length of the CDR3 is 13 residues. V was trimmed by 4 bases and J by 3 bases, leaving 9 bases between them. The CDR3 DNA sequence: TGTGCCAGCTCACTCGCGGGCGACACTGAAGCTTTCTTT. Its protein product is CASSLAGDTEAFF.

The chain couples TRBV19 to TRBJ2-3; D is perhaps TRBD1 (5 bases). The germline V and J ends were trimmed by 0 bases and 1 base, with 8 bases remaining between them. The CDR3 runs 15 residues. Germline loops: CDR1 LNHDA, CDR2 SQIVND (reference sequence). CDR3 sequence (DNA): TGTGCCAGTAGTATAGATGACAGCCGCACAGATACGCAGTATTTT. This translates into CASSIDDSRTDTQYF.

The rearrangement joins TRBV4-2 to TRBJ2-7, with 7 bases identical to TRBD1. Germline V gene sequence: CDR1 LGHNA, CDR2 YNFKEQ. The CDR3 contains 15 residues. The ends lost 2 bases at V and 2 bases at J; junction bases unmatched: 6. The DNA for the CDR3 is TGTGCCAGCAGCCAAAGGACAGGCGCTGCCTACGAGCAGTACTTC. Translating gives CASSQRTGAAYEQYF.

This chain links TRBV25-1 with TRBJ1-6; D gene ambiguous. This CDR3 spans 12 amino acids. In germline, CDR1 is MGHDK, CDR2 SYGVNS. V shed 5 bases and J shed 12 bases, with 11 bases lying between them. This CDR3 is CASSRGPRPLHF. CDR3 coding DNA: TGTGCCAGCAGTCGCGGTCCTAGACCCCTCCACTTT.

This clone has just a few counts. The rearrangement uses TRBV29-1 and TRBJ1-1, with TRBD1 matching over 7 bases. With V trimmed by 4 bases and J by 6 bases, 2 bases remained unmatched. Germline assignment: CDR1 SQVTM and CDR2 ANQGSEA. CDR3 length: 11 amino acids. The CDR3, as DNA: TGCAGCGTTGGACAGGGCTCTGAAGCTTTCTTT. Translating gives CSVGQGSEAFF.

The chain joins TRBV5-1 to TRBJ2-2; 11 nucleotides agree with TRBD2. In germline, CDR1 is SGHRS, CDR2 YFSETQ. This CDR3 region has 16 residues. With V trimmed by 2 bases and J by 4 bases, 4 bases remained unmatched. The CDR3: CASSLGTSGRTGELFF. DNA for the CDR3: TGCGCCAGCAGCTTAGGGACTAGCGGACGCACCGGGGAGCTGTTTTTT.

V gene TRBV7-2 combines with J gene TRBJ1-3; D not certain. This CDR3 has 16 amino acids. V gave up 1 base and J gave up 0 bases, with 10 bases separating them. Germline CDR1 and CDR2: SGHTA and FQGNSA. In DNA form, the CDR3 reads TGTGCCAGCAGCTTAGGGCCGTTACTCTCTGGAAACACCATATATTTT. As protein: CASSLGPLLSGNTIYF.

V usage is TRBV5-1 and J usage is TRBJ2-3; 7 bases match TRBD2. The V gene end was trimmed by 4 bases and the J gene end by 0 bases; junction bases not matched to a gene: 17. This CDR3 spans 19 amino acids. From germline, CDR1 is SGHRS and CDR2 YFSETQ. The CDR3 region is CASSGRLSGTFISTDTQYF. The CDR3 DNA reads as TGCGCCAGCAGCGGCCGTCTGAGCGGGACGTTTATTAGCACAGATACGCAGTATTTT.

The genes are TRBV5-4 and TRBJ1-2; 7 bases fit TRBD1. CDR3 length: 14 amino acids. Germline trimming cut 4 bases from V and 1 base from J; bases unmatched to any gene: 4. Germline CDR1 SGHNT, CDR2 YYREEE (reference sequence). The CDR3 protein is CASSVGQFNYGYTF. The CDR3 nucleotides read TGTGCCAGCAGCGTGGGACAGTTTAACTATGGCTACACCTTC.

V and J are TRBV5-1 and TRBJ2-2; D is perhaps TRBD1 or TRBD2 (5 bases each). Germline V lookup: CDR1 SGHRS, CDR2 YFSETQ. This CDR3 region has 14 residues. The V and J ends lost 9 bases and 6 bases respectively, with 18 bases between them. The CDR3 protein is CATEQGSGSGELFF. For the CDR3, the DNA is TGCGCCACCGAGCAGGGAAGCGGCTCCGGGGAGCTGTTTTTT.

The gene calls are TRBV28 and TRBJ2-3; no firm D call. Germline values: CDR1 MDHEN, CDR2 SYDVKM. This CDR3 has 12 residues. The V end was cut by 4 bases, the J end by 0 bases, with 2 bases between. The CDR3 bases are TGTGCCAGCAGTTGGAGCACAGATACGCAGTATTTT. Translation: CASSWSTDTQYF.

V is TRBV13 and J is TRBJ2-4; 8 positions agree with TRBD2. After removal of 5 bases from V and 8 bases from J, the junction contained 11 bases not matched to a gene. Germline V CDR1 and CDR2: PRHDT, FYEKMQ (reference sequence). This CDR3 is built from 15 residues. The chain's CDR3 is CASSQTGRAQDIQYF. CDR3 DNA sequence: TGTGCCAGCAGCCAGACCGGGAGGGCCCAAGACATTCAGTACTTC.

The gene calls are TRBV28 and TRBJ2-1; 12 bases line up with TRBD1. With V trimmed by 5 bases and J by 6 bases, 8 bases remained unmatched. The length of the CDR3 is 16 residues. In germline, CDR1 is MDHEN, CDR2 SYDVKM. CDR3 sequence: CASSTGGQGAGNEQFF. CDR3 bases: TGTGCCAGCAGTACTGGGGGACAGGGGGCGGGCAATGAGCAGTTCTTC. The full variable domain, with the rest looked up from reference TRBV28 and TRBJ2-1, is DVKVTQSSRYLVKRTGEKVFLECVQDMDHENMFWYRQDPGLGLRLIYFSYDVKMKEKGDIPEGYSVSREKKERFSLILESASTNQTSMYLCASSTGGQGAGNEQFFGPGTRLTVL.

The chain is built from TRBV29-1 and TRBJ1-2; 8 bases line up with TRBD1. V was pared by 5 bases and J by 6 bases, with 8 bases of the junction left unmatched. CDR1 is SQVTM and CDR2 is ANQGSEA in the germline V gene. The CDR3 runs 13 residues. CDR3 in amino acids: CSVQPGGPDGYTF. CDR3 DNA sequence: TGCAGCGTTCAACCAGGGGGCCCAGATGGCTACACCTTC. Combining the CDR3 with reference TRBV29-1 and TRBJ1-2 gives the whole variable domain SAVISQKPSRDICQRGTSLTIQCQVDSQVTMMFWYRQQPGQSLTLIATANQGSEATYESGFVIDKFPISRPNLTFSTLTVSNMSPEDSSIYLCSVQPGGPDGYTFGSGTRLTVV.

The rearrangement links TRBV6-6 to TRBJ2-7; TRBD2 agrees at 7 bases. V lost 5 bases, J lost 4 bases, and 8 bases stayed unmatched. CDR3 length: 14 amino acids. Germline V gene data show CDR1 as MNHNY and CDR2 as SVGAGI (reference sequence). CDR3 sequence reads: CASSGTNGAYEQYF. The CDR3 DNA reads TGTGCCAGCAGTGGGACTAACGGTGCATACGAGCAGTACTTC.

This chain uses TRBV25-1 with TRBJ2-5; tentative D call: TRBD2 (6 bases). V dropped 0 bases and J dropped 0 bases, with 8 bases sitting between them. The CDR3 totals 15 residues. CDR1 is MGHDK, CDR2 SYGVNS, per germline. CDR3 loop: CASSEYRGNQETQYF. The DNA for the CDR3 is TGTGCCAGCAGTGAATACCGGGGGAACCAAGAGACCCAGTACTTC.

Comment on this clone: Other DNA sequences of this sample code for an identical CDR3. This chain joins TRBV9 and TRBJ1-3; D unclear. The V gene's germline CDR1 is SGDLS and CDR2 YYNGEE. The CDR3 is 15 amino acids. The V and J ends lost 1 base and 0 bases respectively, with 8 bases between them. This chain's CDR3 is CASSVQANSGNTIYF. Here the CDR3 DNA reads TGTGCCAGCAGCGTACAGGCTAACTCTGGAAACACCATATATTTT.

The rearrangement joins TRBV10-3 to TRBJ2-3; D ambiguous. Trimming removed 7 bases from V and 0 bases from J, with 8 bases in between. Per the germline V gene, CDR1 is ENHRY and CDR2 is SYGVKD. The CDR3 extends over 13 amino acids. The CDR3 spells CAIMATSTDTQYF. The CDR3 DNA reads TGTGCCATCATGGCCACTAGCACAGATACGCAGTATTTT.

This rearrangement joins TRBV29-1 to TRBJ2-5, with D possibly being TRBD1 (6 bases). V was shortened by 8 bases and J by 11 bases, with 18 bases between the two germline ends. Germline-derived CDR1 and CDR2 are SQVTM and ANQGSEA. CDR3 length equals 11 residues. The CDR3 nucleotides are TGCAGCCCTGAGGTGGACAGCCAGCAGTACTTC. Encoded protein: CSPEVDSQQYF.

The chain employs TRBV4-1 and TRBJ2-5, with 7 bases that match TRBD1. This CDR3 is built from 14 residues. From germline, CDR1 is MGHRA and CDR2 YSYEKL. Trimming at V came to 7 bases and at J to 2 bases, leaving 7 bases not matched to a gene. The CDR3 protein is CASTPRDSQETQYF. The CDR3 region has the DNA TGCGCCAGCACCCCCCGGGACAGTCAAGAGACCCAGTACTTC.